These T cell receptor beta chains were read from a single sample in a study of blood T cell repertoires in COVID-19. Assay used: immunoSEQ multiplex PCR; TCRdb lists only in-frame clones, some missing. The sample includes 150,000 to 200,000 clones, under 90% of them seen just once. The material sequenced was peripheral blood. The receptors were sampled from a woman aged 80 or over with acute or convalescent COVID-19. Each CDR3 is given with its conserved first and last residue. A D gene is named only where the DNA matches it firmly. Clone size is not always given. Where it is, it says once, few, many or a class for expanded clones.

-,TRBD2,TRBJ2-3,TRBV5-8,TGTGCCAGCAGCTTGGGGACTAGCGGGGGGACGGGCACAGATACGCAGTATTTT,CASSLGTSGGTGTDTQYF
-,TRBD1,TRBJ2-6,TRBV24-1,TGTGCCACCAGTGATCGGACAGGTTCTGGGGCCAACGTCCTGACTTTC,CATSDRTGSGANVLTF
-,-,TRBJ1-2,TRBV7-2,TGTGCCAGCAGCTTAGGGGGCGTGACGAGAGGCTACACCTTC,CASSLGGVTRGYTF
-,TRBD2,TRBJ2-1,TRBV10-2,TGCGCCAGCAGTGAGACTAGCGGGATCTATGAGCAGTTCTTC,CASSETSGIYEQFF
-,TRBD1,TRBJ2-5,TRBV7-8,TGTGCCAGCAGCTCACAGGGGGCGCGGGAGACCCAGTACTTC,CASSSQGARETQYF
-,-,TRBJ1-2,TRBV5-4,TGTGCCAGCAACCCGTGGAGATCTAACTATGGCTACACCTTC,CASNPWRSNYGYTF
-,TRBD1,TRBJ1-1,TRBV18,TGTGCCAGCTCACCCGAGGGGGCCTGGACTGAAGCTTTCTTT,CASSPEGAWTEAFF
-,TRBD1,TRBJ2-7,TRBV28,TGTGCCAGCAGATCACAGGGGGCCGAGCAGTACTTC,CASRSQGAEQYF
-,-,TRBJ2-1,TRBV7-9,TGTGCCAGCAGCTTAGGGGCAGCTAATTCCAATGAGCAGTTCTTC,CASSLGAANSNEQFF
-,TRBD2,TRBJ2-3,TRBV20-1,TGCAGTGCTATTGATCCTGGCATAGCGGGGAGCACAGATACGCAGTATTTT,CSAIDPGIAGSTDTQYF
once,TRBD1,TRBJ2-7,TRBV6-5,TGTGCCAGCAGTTACTCCTGGACAGGGTCGAGCGAGCAGTACTTC,CASSYSWTGSSEQYF
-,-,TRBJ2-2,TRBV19,TGTGCCAGTTCCCCCGGAAAGGGCGCGGGCACCGGGGAGCTGTTTTTT,CASSPGKGAGTGELFF
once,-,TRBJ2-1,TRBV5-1,TGCGCCAGCAGCTTGGTGGGCCGGGGATTCTCCTACAATGAGCAGTTCTTC,CASSLVGRGFSYNEQFF
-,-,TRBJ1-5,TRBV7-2,TGTGCCAGCAGCTTATGGGCGGGGGTTGGCAATCAGCCCCAGCATTTT,CASSLWAGVGNQPQHF
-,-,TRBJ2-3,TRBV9,TGTGCCAGCAGCGAGGGGGTCCGGGCAGATACGCAGTATTTT,CASSEGVRADTQYF
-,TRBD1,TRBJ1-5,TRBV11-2,TGTGCCAGCAGCCTCGGGACAGATTATCAGCCCCAGCATTTT,CASSLGTDYQPQHF
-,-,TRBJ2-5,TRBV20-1,TGCAGTGCTAGTGAAGGGGCAGAGACCCAGTACTTC,CSASEGAETQYF
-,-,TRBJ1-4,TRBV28,TGTGCCAGCAGGTCCACAGGTGGAGTCGAAAAACTGTTTTTT,CASRSTGGVEKLFF
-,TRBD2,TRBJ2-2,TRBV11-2,TGTGCCAGCAGCTTAGACTCAAAATCACTAGCGGGAGGAGGAACCGGGGAGCTGTTTTTT,CASSLDSKSLAGGGTGELFF
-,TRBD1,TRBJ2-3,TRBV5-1,TGCGCCAGCAGGCTGACAGGGGGCGCAGGTCACACAGATACGCAGTATTTT,CASRLTGGAGHTDTQYF
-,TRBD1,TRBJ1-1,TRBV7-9,TGTGCCAGCAGCTTAGGGGGTGGGACAGGGTTTAAGAACACTGAAGCTTTCTTT,CASSLGGGTGFKNTEAFF
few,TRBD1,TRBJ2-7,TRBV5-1,TGCGCCAGCAGCACCGGGACAGGAGGAGAGCAGTACTTC,CASSTGTGGEQYF
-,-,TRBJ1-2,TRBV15,TGTGCCACCAGCAGAGATTATGCGGGTAATGGCTACACCTTC,CATSRDYAGNGYTF
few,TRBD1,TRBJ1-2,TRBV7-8,TGTGCCAGCAGCTTAGGGGGGGACAGGGGAGGCTACACCTTC,CASSLGGDRGGYTF
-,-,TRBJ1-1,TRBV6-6,TGTGCCAGCAGTTACGCACAGGGAAGGGGTGAAGCTTTCTTT,CASSYAQGRGEAFF
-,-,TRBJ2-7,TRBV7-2,TGTGCCAGCAGCTTAGAGGGCGACTACTACGAGCAGTACTTC,CASSLEGDYYEQYF
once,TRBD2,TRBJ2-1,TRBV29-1,TGCAGCGTATCCCCGAATCCGGGACTAGCCAATGAGCAGTTCTTC,CSVSPNPGLANEQFF
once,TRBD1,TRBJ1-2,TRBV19,TGTGCCAGTAGTATTGGTGACAGGGTACGCGGCTACACCTTC,CASSIGDRVRGYTF
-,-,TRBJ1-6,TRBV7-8,TGTGCCAGCAGCTTAGCACTTCTACATAGCCAATTTTTCCCGTATTCACCCCTCCACTTT,CASSLALLHSQFFPYSPLHF
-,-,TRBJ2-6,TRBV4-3,TGCGCCAGCAGCCACGCCCTCAGGGCCTCTGGGGCCAACGTCCTGACTTTC,CASSHALRASGANVLTF
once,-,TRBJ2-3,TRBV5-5,TGTGCCAGCAGCCCCGCGGCCCCAGATACGCAGTATTTT,CASSPAAPDTQYF
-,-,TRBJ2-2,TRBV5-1,TGCGCCAGCAGCTTGGGACAGATTAACACCGGGGAGCTGTTTTTT,CASSLGQINTGELFF
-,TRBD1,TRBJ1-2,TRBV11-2,TGTGCCAGCACCCCATCTATACAGGGGGGCGCGCTCTGGTTC,CASTPSIQGGALWF
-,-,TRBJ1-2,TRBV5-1,TGCGCCAGCAGCTTTATTTTCGGGACATTTAACTATGGCTACACCTTC,CASSFIFGTFNYGYTF
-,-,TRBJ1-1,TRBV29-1,TGCAGCGTTCTACCGGCGGCTGAAGCTTTCTTT,CSVLPAAEAFF
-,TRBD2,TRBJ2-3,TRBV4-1,TGCGCCAGCAGCCAAGAAGGAGCGGGGGGTAGCACAGATACGCAGTATTTT,CASSQEGAGGSTDTQYF
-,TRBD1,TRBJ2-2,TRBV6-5,TGTGCCAGCAGTTTTGACAGGGGGCTGAACACCGGGGAGCTGTTTTTT,CASSFDRGLNTGELFF
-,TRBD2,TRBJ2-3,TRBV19,TGTGCCAGTAGTATAGATCTAATTAGCGGGAGGGCGACAGATACGCAGTATTTT,CASSIDLISGRATDTQYF
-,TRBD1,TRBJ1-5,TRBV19,TGTGCCAGTAGCATTGGGGACAGGACACAGCATTTT,CASSIGDRTQHF
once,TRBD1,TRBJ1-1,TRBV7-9,TGTGCCAGCAGCTCAGAACAGGGGGTCACTGAAGCTTTCTTT,CASSSEQGVTEAFF
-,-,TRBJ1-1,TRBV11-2,TGTGCCAGCAGCTTTTTGGGCAGAACTGAAGCTTTCTTT,CASSFLGRTEAFF
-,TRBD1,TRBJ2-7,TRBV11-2,TGTGCCAGCAGCTCACTCTCGGGACAGGGGCGGACCTACGAGCAGTACTTC,CASSSLSGQGRTYEQYF
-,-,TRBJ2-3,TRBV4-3,TGCGCCAGCAGCCAAGATGGGCCAGGGGCGGCAGATACGCAGTATTTT,CASSQDGPGAADTQYF
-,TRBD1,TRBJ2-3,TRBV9,TGTGCCAGCAGCGACCGGGACAGGGGGAATCTTACCACAGATACGCAGTATTTT,CASSDRDRGNLTTDTQYF
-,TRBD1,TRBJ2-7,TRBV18,TGTGCCAGCTCACCAGGGACAGACTACGAGCAGTACTTC,CASSPGTDYEQYF
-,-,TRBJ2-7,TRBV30,TGTGCCTGGAGTTCACCCGTGAGACGGGTATCCTACGAGCAGTACTTC,CAWSSPVRRVSYEQYF
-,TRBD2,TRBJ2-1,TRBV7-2,TGTGCCACCCGGTGGTCGGGGGGGCAATTCAATGAGCAGTTCTTC,CATRWSGGQFNEQFF
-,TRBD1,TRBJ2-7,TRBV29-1,TGCAGCGTCCGGACAGGTGGGGTCTACGAGCAGTACTTC,CSVRTGGVYEQYF
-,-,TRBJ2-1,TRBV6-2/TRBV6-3,TGTGCCAGCAGTTTCCCAAGGCTGCGGGCCTACAATGAGCAGTTCTTC,CASSFPRLRAYNEQFF
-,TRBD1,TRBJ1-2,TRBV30,TGTGCCTGGAGTGTATTCAGGGGGAAGGGCTACACCTTC,CAWSVFRGKGYTF
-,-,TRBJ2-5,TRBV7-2,TGTGCCAGCAGCTTAGACTGGAGAATGGAGACCCAGTACTTC,CASSLDWRMETQYF
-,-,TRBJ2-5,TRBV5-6,TGTGCCAGCAGTTTTCAGCAAGAGACCCAGTACTTC,CASSFQQETQYF
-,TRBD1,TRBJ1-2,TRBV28,TGTGCCAGCAGCATCGACCAACAGGGGGCACACTATGGCTACACCTTC,CASSIDQQGAHYGYTF
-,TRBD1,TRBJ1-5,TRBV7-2,TGTGCCAGCAGCTTAGAACAGGGGCGCAATCAGCCCCAGCATTTT,CASSLEQGRNQPQHF
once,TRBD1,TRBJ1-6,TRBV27,TGTGCCAGCAGTTTACAGGGGGTACCACCCCTCCACTTT,CASSLQGVPPLHF
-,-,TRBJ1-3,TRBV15,TGTGCCACCAGCAGAGACCCAACAGCCTACTCTGGAAACACCATATATTTT,CATSRDPTAYSGNTIYF
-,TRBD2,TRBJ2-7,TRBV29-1,TGCAGCGTTGTCACTAGCGGGAGTAACGAGCAGTACTTC,CSVVTSGSNEQYF
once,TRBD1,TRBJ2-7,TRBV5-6,TGTGCCAGCAGCTGGGGGACAGGGGGCGCCTACTTCTCCTACGAGCAGTACTTC,CASSWGTGGAYFSYEQYF
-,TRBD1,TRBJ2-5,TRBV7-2,TGTGCCAGCAGCTTAACAGGGGGAGAGGGCAGGACCCAGTACTTC,CASSLTGGEGRTQYF